The clone carrying this T cell receptor beta chain is labeled medium-sized. The antigen is undetermined. The source of the sample is a study of metastatic and nonmetastatic thyroid tumors. Study in general: Both malignant and benign thyroid patients supplied peripheral blood and tumor or nodule tissue samples, across which the repertoires of these patients were then compared.

As processed by the authors: Building a distant-metastasis classifier for papillary thyroid cancer drew on CDR3 differences across clinicopathological groups. TCRdb re-analyzed the PCR reads using MiXCR. The V and J calls and clone size are TCRdb's, not the authors'. This sample yields about 28,000 clones, of which around 15% are seen a single time; over 3.5% belongs to the top ten. General observations from the study: Reports indicated that malignant thyroid tumors showed significantly higher TCR beta diversity than benign nodules did, in blood and tumor.

Treatment of any kind had been given to no patient before thyroid surgery. Trimming took 2 bases from V and 0 from J, leaving 11 bases between them. This CDR3 contains 16 residues. The V gene's germline CDR1 is MNHNS and CDR2 SASEGT. V and J are TRBV6-1 and TRBJ1-3; D is undetermined. Material for sequencing was blood. The TCR was taken from a female donor with papillary thyroid cancer or a benign thyroid nodule (not recorded which). Some clones in this sample may be carry-over from other donors' samples. CDR3 sequence (DNA): TGTGCCAGCAGTGAAAATATCGGAAGCTCTGGAAACACCATATATTTT. The encoded protein is CASSENIGSSGNTIYF.